This TCR beta chain was found in a study of CD8+ T cells in alopecia areata. It was cDNA, reverse transcribed from extracted RNA, that served as the sequencing template. Libraries were prepared by immunoSEQ multiplex PCR; TCRdb keeps only in-frame clonotypes and omits some of them. The table shows about 220,000 clones, with under 60% occurring only once. Treatment described: oral pan-JAK inhibitor, 5-10 mg twice daily. Study findings and constraints: The study found TCR sharing across patients less clear than in mice, possibly for HLA reasons.

There are 13 residues in the CDR3. Between the trimmed V and J ends, which lost 2 bases and 8 bases, there was a span of 10 bases. Germline-derived CDR1 and CDR2 are SGHNT and YENEEA. With respect to this clone: Its specificity is unknown.

The clonotype was recovered from a human donor with alopecia areata. The chain is built from TRBV11-3 and TRBJ2-1; no clear D. Material: CD4+ T cells sorted from blood, obtained at week 4, from a patient treated with tofacitinib. CDR3 sequence reads: CASSLNPRDEQFF. DNA of the CDR3: TGTGCCAGCAGCTTAAACCCCCGCGATGAGCAGTTCTTC. Full variable domain (rest looked up from reference TRBV11-3 and TRBJ2-1): EAGVVQSPRYKIIEKKQPVAFWCNPISGHNTLYWYLQNLGQGPELLIRYENEEAVDDSQLPKDRFSAERLKGVDSTLKIQPAELGDSAVYLCASSLNPRDEQFFGPGTRLTVL.